What follows is one T cell receptor beta chain and its context. The clone's antigen remains unknown. The record has no base qualities; no much larger clone is one base away. The entry originates in a study of T cell responses to AZD1222 COVID-19 vaccine (dated by TCRdb to the early 2020s). Regarding the research as a whole: A total of 233 trial participants underwent TCR sequencing, of whom 200 to 220 received two doses of AZD1222 and about 26 received two doses of the MenACWY control vaccine. Trial participants were enrolled by age into 18-55, 56-69 and 70-plus year subgroups, with around 150, 28 and 57 TCR-sequenced participants respectively. Here is what the overall study found, with its caveats: Participants were mostly white British and included more females than males, and it was suggested by the authors that clonal diversity may have been underestimated. Conclusions about previously exposed vaccinees are limited, since just five to seven AZD1222 recipients were seropositive for SARS-CoV-2 at baseline. Because no samples from the day 14 peak response were available, repertoires could be characterized only after the peak T cell response. The vaccine-associated CD4 TCRs covered the entire spike protein, and the dominant responses fell in regions 160-218 and 743-854. In the small 56-69-year group, the increase in depth fell short of significance, most likely because of low power. After two AZD1222 doses, both the breadth and the depth of spike-specific TCRs were significantly higher than at day 0 and than in MenACWY recipients. Epitopes outside the regions mutated in the B.1.351 and B.1.1.7 variants were reportedly recognized by nearly half of the unique spike-specific TCRs.

The CDR3 regions of human TCRbeta chains were analyzed by immunosequencing. Turning to the authors' computational methods: Repertoire TCRs were checked for matches against a reference library of SARS-CoV-2-specific TCRs that had been generated using the MIRA antigen-specificity platform. Breadth meant the fraction of unique TCRs that were SARS-CoV-2-associated, whereas depth meant the fraction of total T cells that were SARS-CoV-2-associated. Using the MIRA data, every spike-specific TCR was mapped to the spike region that the TCR reacted to and assigned to either a CD4 or a CD8 class. Log10-transformed breadth and depth values were compared by one-way ANOVA with Sidak's multiple comparisons tests. Drawn from immuneACCESS, this table holds only the in-frame rearrangements with V and J called that TCRdb kept. Clones are partly lost; checked studies trace under half to an unresolved V gene and leave the rest unexplained. From that table come the V and J calls and clone size; the DNA was used to work out D and trimming. The sample table contains 95,000 or so clones; only one count was recorded for 89% of them. The ten top clones hold 2.8% of the sample.

Trimming removed 2 bases from V and 2 bases from J, leaving 9 bases between the germline ends. In the germline V gene (reference sequence), CDR1 corresponds to SEHNR and CDR2 to FQNEAQ. The cysteine opens and the phenylalanine closes a CDR3 of 14 amino acids. CDR3 DNA is the only sequence kept; it has 42 bases, read in frame from the first base. What the time point label conveys for this sample: baseline before first vaccination. In the paper's terms, the treatment or condition label means: meningococcal conjugate vaccine given as trial control. Samples from vaccinated people were obtained from the UK trials COV001 and COV002, which included a single-blind randomized controlled phase 2/3 trial of AZD1222 (ChAdOx1 nCoV-19) in healthy adults. For TCRbeta chain sequencing, PBMC samples from trial participants were taken at day 0 and at day 28 after the second dose.

The specimen comprised peripheral blood, sampled on day 0 of MenACWY control vaccination. Recombination joined TRBV7-9 with TRBJ1-2; a weak D assignment points to TRBD1 (6 bases agree). The TCR originated in an adult in good health. The base sequence is TGTGCCAGCAGCTTAAACAGGGACAACTATGGCTACACCTTC. Translated, this gives CASSLNRDNYGYTF. When the CDR3 is completed using the reference TRBV7-9 and TRBJ1-2 genes on either side, the full variable domain is DTGVSQNPRHKITKRGQNVTFRCDPISEHNRLYWYRQTLGQGPEFLTYFQNEAQLEKSRLLSDRFSAERPKGSFSTLEIQRTEQGDSAMYLCASSLNRDNYGYTFGSGTRLTVV.